This T cell receptor (beta chain) was profiled in a study of cytomegalovirus exposure and HLA in healthy donors. The protocol was immunoSEQ multiplex PCR, while the TCRdb copy is restricted to in-frame clones and leaves out a portion. The sample has tens of thousands of clones; 90% to 95% are singletons. About this clone itself: The antigen is not known.

The CDR3 spans 15 residues. Per the germline V gene, CDR1 is SGHRS and CDR2 is YFSETQ. The V and J ends lost 4 bases and 4 bases, in that order; junction bases with no gene match: 4. Study-level results: In vitro, a few CMV-associated chains proved specific for CMV antigens. The study designated roughly 160 TCR beta chains cytomegalovirus-associated. The classifier reportedly diagnosed cytomegalovirus status with high specificity and sensitivity.

The sequence was obtained from a young woman in good health and CMV-seropositive. V gene TRBV5-1 combines with J gene TRBJ2-1, with 11 bases identical to TRBD1. The sample consisted of PBMCs. CDR3: CASSPGQGGYNEQFF. CDR3 DNA: TGCGCCAGCAGCCCGGGACAGGGGGGGTACAATGAGCAGTTCTTC.